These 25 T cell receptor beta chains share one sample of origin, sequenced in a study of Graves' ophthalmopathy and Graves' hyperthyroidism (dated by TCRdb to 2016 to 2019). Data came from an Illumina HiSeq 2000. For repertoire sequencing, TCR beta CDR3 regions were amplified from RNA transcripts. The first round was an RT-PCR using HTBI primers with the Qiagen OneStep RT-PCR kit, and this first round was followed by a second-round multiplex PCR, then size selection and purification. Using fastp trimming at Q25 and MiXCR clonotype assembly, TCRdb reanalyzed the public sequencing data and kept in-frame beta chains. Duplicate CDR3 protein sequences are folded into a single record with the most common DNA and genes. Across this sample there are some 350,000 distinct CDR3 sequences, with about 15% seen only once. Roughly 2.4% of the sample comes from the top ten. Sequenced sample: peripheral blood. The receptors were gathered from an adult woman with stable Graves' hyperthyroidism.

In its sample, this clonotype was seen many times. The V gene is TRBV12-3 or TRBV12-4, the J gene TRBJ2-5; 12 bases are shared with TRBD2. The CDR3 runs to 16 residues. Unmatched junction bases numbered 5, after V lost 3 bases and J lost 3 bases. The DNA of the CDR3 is TGTGCCAGCAGTTTGACTAGCGGGAGAAGGGAAGAGACCCAGTACTTC. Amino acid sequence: CASSLTSGRREETQYF.

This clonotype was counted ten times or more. The CDR3 loop reads CASSLGSETQYF. CDR3 in DNA: TGTGCCAGCAGCTTAGGCTCCGAGACCCAGTACTTC. This rearrangement joins TRBV13 to TRBJ2-5; D gene ambiguous. The CDR3 is 12 residues long. Germline lookup yields CDR1 PRHDT and CDR2 FYEKMQ (reference sequence). V lost 0 bases, J lost 5 bases, and 4 bases lay in between.

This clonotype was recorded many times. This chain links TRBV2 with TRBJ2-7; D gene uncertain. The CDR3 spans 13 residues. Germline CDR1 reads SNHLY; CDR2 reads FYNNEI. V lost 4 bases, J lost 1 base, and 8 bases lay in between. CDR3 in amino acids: CASSARKSYEQYF. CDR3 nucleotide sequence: TGTGCCAGCAGTGCGAGGAAGTCCTACGAGCAGTACTTC. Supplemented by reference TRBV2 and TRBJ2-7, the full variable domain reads EPEVTQTPSHQVTQMGQEVILRCVPISNHLYFYWYRQILGQKVEFLVSFYNNEISEKSEIFDDQFSVERPDGSNFTLKIRSTKLEDSAMYFCASSARKSYEQYFGPGTRLTVT.

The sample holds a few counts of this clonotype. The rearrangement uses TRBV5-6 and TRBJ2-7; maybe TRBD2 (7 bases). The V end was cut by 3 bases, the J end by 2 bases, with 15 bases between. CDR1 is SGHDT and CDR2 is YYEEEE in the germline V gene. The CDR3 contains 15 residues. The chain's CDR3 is CASSWSGTSTYEQYF. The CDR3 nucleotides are TGTGCCAGCAGCTGGAGCGGGACATCTACCTACGAGCAGTACTTC.

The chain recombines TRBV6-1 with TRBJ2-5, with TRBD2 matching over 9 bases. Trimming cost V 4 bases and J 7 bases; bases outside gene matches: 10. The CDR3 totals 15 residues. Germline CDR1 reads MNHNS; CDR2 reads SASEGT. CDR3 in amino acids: CASSVASGVGGTQYF. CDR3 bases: TGTGCCAGCAGTGTGGCTAGCGGGGTTGGGGGGACCCAGTACTTC.

This chain's CDR3 is CASGTGTGGLGYTF. CDR3 in DNA: TGTGCCAGCGGAACCGGGACAGGGGGGTTAGGCTACACCTTC. This chain connects TRBV27 to TRBJ1-2; 11 bases fit TRBD1. Germline CDR1 is MNHEY and CDR2 is SMNVEV (reference sequence). V shed 8 bases, J shed 8 bases, and the junction held 10 bases outside the gene matches. CDR3 size: 14 residues.

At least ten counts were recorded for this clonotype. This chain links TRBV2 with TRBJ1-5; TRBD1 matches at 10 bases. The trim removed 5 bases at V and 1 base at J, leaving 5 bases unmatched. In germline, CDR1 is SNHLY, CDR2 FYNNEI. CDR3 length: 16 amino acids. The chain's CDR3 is CASSNPGQGSNQPQHF. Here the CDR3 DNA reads TGTGCCAGCAGTAATCCGGGACAGGGGAGCAATCAGCCCCAGCATTTT.

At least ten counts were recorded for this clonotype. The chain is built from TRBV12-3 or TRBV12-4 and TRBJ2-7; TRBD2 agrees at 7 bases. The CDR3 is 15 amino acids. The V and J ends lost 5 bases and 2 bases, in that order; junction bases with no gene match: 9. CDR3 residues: CASSPTGAGTYEQYF. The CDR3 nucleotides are TGTGCCAGCAGTCCCACGGGAGCGGGAACCTACGAGCAGTACTTC.

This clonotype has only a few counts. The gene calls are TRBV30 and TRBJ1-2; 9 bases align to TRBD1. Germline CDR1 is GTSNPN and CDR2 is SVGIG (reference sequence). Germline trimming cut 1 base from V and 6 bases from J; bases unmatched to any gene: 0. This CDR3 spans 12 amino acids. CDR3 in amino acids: CAWSGDRDGYTF. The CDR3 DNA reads TGTGCCTGGAGTGGGGACAGGGATGGCTACACCTTC.

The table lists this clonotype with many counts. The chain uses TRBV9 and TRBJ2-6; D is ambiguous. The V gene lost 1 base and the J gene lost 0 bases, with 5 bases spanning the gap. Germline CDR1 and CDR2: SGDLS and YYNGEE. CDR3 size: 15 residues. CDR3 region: CASSVKGSGANVLTF. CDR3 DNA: TGTGCCAGCAGCGTAAAAGGCTCTGGGGCCAACGTCCTGACTTTC. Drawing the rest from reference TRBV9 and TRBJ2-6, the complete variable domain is DSGVTQTPKHLITATGQRVTLRCSPRSGDLSVYWYQQSLDQGLQFLIQYYNGEERAKGNILERFSAQQFPDLHSELNLSSLELGDSALYFCASSVKGSGANVLTFGAGSRLTVL.

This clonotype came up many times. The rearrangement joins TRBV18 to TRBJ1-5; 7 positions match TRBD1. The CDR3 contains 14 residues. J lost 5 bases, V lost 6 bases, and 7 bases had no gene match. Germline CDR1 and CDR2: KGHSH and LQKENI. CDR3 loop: CASSPGQADQPQHF. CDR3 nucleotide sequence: TGTGCCAGCTCGCCCGGACAGGCCGATCAGCCCCAGCATTTT.

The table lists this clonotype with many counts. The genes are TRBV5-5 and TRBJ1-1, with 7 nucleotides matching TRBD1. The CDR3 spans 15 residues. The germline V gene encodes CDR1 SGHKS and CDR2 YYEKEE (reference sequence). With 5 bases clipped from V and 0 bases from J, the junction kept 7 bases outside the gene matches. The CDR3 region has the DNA TGTGCCAGCAGAGCACCGGGACAGATGAACACTGAAGCTTTCTTT. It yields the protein CASRAPGQMNTEAFF. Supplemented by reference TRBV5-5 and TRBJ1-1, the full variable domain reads DAGVTQSPTHLIKTRGQQVTLRCSPISGHKSVSWYQQVLGQGPQFIFQYYEKEERGRGNFPDRFSARQFPNYSSELNVNALLLGDSALYLCASRAPGQMNTEAFFGQGTRLTVV.

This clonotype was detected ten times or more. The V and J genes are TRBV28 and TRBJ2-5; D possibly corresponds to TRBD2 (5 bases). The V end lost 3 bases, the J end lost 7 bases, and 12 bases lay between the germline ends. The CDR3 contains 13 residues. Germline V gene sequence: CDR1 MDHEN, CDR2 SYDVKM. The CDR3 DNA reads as TGTGCCAGCAGTTTTTCGGGGTTGGGGACCCAGTACTTC. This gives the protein CASSFSGLGTQYF.

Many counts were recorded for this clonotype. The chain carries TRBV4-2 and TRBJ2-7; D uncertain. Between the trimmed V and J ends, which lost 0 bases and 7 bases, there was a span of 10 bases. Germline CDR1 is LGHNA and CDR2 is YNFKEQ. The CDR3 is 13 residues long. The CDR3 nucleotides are TGTGCCAGCAGCCAAGACATAGGCTTAGAGCAGTACTTC. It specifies CASSQDIGLEQYF.

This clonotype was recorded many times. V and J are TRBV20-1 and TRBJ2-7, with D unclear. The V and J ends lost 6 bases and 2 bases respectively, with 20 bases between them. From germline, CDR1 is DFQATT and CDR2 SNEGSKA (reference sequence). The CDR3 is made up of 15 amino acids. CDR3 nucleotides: TGCAGTGCCGCGTCCCATGACTGGGGTCCCTACGAGCAGTACTTC. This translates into CSAASHDWGPYEQYF.

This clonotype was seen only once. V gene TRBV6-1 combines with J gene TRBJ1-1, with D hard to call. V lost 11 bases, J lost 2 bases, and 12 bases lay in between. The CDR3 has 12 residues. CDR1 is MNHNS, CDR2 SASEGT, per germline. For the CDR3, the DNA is TGTGCCTCCGCCGGGATTAACACTGAAGCTTTCTTT. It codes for CASAGINTEAFF.

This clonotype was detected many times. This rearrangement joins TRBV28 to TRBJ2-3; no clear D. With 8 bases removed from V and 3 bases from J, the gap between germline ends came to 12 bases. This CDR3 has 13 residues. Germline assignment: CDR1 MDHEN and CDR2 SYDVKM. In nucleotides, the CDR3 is TGTGCCAGCGTTCCTCGGCGGACAGATACGCAGTATTTT. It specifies CASVPRRTDTQYF.

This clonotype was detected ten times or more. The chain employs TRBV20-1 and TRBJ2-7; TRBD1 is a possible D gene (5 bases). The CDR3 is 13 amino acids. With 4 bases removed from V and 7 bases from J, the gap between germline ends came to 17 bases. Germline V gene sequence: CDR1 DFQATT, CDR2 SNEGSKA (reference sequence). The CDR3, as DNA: TGCAGTGCTAAGGACACCTACACATTAGAGCAGTACTTC. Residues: CSAKDTYTLEQYF.

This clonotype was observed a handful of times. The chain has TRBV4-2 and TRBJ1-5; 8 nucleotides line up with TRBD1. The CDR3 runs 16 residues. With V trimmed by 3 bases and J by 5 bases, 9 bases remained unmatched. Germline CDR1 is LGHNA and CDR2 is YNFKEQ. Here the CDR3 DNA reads TGTGCCAGCAGCCAGCCACAGGGGGATAGGGATCAGCCCCAGCATTTT. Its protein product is CASSQPQGDRDQPQHF.

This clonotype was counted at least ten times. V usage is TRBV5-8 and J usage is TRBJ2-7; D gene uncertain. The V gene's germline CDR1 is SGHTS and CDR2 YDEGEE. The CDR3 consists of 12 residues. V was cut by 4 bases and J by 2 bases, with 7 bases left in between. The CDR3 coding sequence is TGTGCCAGCAGCCCTATCACCTACGAGCAGTACTTC. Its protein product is CASSPITYEQYF.

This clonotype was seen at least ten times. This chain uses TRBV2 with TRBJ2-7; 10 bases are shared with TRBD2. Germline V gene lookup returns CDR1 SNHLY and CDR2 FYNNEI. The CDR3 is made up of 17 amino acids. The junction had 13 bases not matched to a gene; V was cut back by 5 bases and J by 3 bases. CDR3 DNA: TGTGCCAGCAGTAACTTAAGGACTAGCGGTAGAGGCTACGAGCAGTACTTC. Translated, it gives CASSNLRTSGRGYEQYF. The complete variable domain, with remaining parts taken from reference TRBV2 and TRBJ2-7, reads EPEVTQTPSHQVTQMGQEVILRCVPISNHLYFYWYRQILGQKVEFLVSFYNNEISEKSEIFDDQFSVERPDGSNFTLKIRSTKLEDSAMYFCASSNLRTSGRGYEQYFGPGTRLTVT.

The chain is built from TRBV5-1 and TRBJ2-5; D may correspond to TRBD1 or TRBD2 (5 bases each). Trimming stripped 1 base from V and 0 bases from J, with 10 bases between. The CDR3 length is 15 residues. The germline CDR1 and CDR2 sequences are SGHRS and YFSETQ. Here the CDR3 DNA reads TGCGCCAGCAGCTTGATTTTGGGACACCAAGAGACCCAGTACTTC. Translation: CASSLILGHQETQYF.

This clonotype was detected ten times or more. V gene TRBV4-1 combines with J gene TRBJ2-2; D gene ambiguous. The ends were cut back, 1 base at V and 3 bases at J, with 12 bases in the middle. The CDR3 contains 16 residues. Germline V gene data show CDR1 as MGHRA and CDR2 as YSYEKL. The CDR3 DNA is TGCGCCAGCAGCCAAGCATACAGCCGGGACACCGGGGAGCTGTTTTTT. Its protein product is CASSQAYSRDTGELFF.

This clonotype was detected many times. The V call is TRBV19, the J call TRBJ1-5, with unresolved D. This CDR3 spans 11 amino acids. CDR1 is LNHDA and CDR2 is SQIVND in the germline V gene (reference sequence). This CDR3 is CDGAPGQPQHF. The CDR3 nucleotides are TGTGACGGAGCCCCCGGTCAGCCCCAGCATTTT.

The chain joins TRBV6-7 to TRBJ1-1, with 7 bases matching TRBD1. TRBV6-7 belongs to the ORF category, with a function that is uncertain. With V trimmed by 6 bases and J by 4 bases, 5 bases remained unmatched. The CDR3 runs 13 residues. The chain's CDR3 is CASRGAGGTEAFF. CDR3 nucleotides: TGTGCCAGCAGGGGGGCAGGGGGCACTGAAGCTTTCTTT.